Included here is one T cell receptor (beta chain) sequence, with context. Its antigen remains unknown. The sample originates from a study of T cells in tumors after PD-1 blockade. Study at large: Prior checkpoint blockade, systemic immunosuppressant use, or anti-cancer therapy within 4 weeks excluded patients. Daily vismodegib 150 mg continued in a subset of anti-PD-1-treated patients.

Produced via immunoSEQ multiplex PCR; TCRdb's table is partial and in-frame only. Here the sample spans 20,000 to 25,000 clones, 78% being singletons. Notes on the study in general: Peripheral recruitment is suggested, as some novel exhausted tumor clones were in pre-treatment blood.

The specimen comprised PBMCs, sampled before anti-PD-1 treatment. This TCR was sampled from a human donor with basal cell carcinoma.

The CDR3, as DNA: TGTGCCAGCCGGGACATGGGTTCCAATGAGCAGTTCTTC. Translated: CASRDMGSNEQFF. The chain couples TRBV2 to TRBJ2-1; tentatively, D is TRBD1 (6 bases). Germline V CDR1 and CDR2: SNHLY, FYNNEI. This CDR3 has 13 residues. Trimming pared 8 bases from V and 6 bases from J, leaving 14 bases between.